This T cell receptor beta chain comes out of a study of shared clonotypes between healthy human individuals. Germline loops: CDR1 MNHNS, CDR2 SASEGT. After removal of 2 bases from V and 3 bases from J, the junction contained 13 bases not matched to a gene. CDR3 length: 21 residues. Sorted-subset replicate PCRs used about 180 ng DNA, approximately 30,000 T cell genomes. Sequencing used immunoSEQ multiplex PCR; TCRdb keeps in-frame clones, though not all of them. The data contain over a million clones, roughly 70% of them singletons. The V call is TRBV6-1, the J call TRBJ2-1, with 16 nucleotides matching TRBD2. The source material was memory CD4+ T cells sorted from blood. Stated subset: CD45RA-negative fraction. The receptor comes from a man aged 18 to 30 in good health. The CDR3 here is CASSEPRKGLAGGLFYNEQFF. CDR3 DNA sequence: TGTGCCAGCAGTGAACCTCGAAAGGGACTAGCGGGAGGGCTTTTCTACAATGAGCAGTTCTTC.